This entry concerns a single T cell receptor beta chain. Its antigen is unknown. These data are taken from a study of shared clonotypes between healthy human individuals. About the research overall: For every donor, three CD4 naive, three CD4 memory, two CD8 naive and one CD8 memory plates were used. Overall study results and limits: Sampling used blood alone; tissue repertoires probably differ.

CD45RO-negative cells were positively selected for CCR7, leaving out terminally differentiated effector memory CD45RA+ cells. Caucasian adults residing in Nashville, Tennessee made up all the donors. Sequencing used immunoSEQ multiplex PCR; TCRdb keeps in-frame clones, though not all of them. The sample lists millions of clones, about 92% occurring once. With 5 bases clipped from V and 5 bases from J, the junction kept 9 bases outside the gene matches. Germline V lookup: CDR1 SEHNR, CDR2 FQNEAQ (reference sequence). The CDR3 is 15 amino acids. The sequencing input was naive CD8+ T cells from PBMCs. The chain couples TRBV7-9 to TRBJ2-3; 8 bases line up with TRBD2. The source is a young man in good health. Some clones in this sample may be carry-over from other donors' samples. CDR3 loop: CASSPGERERDTQYF. In DNA, the CDR3 is TGTGCCAGCAGCCCAGGGGAGCGGGAGCGAGATACGCAGTATTTT.